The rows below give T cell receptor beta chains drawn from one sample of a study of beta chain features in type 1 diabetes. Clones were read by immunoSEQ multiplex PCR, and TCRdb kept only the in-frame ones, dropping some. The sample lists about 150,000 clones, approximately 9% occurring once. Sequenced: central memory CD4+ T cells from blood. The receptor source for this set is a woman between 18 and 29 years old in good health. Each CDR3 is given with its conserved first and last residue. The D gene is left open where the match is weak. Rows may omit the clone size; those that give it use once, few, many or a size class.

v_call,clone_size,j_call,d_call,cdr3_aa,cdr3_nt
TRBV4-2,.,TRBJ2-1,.,CASSQDLLAGYNEQFF,TGTGCCAGCAGCCAAGACCTCCTGGCGGGGTACAATGAGCAGTTCTTC
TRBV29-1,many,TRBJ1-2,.,CSVDSPVYTF,TGCAGCGTTGACTCGCCGGTCTACACCTTC
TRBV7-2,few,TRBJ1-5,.,CASSAQGDNQPQHF,TGTGCCAGCAGCGCCCAAGGGGACAATCAGCCCCAGCATTTT
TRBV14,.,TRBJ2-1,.,CASSQGLQGEQFF,TGTGCCAGCAGCCAAGGTTTACAGGGTGAGCAGTTCTTC
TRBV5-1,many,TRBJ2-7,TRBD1,CASRLGTVSYEQYF,TGCGCCAGCAGACTCGGGACAGTATCCTACGAGCAGTACTTC
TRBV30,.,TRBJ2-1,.,CAWSVGSGPYEQFF,TGTGCCTGGAGTGTAGGATCTGGGCCCTATGAGCAGTTCTTC
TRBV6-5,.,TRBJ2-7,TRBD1,CASSYFNTGGYEQYF,TGTGCCAGCAGTTATTTTAACACAGGGGGCTACGAGCAGTACTTC
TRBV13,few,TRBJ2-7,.,CASSPGQPYEQYF,TGTGCCAGCAGCCCAGGACAGCCCTACGAGCAGTACTTC
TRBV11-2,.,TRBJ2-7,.,CASSLVAGITYEQYF,TGTGCCAGCAGCTTAGTAGCAGGGATCACCTACGAGCAGTACTTC
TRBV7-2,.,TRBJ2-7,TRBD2,CASSFQGTSGNEQYF,TGTGCCAGCAGCTTCCAAGGGACTAGCGGGAACGAGCAGTACTTC
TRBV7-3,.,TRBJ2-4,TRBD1,CASSTGTGKNIQYF,TGTGCCAGCAGCACTGGGACAGGCAAAAACATTCAGTACTTC
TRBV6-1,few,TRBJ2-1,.,CASNDHGQSQFF,TGTGCCAGCAACGATCACGGACAGAGCCAGTTCTTC
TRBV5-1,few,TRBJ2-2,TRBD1,CASSWAGTGNTGELFF,TGCGCCAGCAGCTGGGCCGGGACAGGGAACACCGGGGAGCTGTTTTTT
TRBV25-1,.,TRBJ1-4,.,CASRADVGQTFNEKLFF,TGTGCCAGCAGGGCCGACGTTGGACAGACATTTAATGAAAAACTGTTTTTT
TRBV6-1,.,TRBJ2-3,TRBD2,CASSATSGGLDTQYF,TGTGCCAGCAGTGCGACTAGCGGGGGCTTGGATACGCAGTATTTT
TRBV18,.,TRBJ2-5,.,CASSPPSGETQYF,TGTGCCAGCTCACCACCATCGGGAGAGACCCAGTACTTC
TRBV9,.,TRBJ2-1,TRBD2,CASSAGTSENNEQFF,TGTGCCAGCAGCGCGGGGACTAGCGAGAACAATGAGCAGTTCTTC